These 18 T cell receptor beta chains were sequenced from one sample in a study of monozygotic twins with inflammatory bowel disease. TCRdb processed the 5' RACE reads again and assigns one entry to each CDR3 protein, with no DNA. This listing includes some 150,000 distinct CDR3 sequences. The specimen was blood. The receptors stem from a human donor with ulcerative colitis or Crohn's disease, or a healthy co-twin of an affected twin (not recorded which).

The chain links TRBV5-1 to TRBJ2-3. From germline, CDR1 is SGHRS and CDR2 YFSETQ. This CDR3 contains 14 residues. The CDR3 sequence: CASSLAGSTDTQYF.

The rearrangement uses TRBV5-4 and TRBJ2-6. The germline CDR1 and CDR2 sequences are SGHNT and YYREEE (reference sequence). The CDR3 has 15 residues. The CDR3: CASSSNPSGANVLTF.

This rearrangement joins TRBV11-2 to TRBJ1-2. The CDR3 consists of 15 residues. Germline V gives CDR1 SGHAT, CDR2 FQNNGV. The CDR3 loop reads CASSLGAGRNYGYTF.

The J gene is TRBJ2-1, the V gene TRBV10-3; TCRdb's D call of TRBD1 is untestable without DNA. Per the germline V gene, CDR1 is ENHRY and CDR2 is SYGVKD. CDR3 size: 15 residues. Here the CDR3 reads CAISVDRGGHNEQFF.

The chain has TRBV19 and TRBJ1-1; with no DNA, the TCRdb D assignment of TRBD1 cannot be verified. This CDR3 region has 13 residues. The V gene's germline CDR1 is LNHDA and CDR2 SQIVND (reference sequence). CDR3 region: CASSDRGRPEAFF.

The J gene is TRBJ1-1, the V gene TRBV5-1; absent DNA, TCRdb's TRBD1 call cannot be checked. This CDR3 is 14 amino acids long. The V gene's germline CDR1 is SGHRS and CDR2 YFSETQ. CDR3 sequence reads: CASSLTGSNTEAFF.

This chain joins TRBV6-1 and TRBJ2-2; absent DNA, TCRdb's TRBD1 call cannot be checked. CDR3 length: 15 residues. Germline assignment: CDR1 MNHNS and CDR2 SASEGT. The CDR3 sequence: CASSAGTGFAGELFF.

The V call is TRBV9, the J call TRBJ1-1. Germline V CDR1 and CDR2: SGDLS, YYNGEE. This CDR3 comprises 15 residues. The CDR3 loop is CASSVGTVMNTEAFF.

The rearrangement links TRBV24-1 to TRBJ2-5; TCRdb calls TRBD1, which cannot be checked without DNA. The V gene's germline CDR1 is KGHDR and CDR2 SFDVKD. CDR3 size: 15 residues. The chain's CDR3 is CATSGSQGSRETQYF.

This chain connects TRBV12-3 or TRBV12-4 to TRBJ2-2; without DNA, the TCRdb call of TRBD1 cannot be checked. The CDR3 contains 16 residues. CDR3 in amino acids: CASSVLQGAGTGELFF.

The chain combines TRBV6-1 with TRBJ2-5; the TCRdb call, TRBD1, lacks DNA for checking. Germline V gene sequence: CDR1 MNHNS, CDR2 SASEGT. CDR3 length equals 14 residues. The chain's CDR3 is CASSEVGPAGAQYF.

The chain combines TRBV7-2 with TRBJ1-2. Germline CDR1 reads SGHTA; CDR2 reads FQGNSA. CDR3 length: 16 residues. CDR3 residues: CASSQSLGTSNYGYTF.

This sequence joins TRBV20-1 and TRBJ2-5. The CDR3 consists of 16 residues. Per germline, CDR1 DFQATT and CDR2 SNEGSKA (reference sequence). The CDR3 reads CSARIFGREYQETQYF.

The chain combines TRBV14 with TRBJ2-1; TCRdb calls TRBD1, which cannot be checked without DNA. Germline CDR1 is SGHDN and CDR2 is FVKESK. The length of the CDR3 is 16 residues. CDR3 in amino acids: CASSQRGPSRYNEQFF.

The CDR3 sequence is CASNLWPTSYEQYF. The V and J genes are TRBV6-1 and TRBJ2-7; TCRdb's D call of TRBD1 is untestable without DNA. The CDR3 consists of 14 residues. Germline V gene lookup returns CDR1 MNHNS and CDR2 SASEGT.

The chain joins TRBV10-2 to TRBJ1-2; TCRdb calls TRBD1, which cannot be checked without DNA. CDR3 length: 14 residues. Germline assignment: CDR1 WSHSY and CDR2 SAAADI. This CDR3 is CASSEGVGRNGYTF.

The CDR3 sequence is CSAIGTSAYEQYF. The rearrangement joins TRBV20-1 to TRBJ2-7; the D call of TRBD2 rests on TCRdb alone, since no DNA is present to check it. This CDR3 contains 13 residues. CDR1 DFQATT and CDR2 SNEGSKA come from the germline V gene (reference sequence).

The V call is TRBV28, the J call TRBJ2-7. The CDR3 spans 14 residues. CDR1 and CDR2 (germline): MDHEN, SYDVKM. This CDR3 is CASSPHSTTYEQYF.